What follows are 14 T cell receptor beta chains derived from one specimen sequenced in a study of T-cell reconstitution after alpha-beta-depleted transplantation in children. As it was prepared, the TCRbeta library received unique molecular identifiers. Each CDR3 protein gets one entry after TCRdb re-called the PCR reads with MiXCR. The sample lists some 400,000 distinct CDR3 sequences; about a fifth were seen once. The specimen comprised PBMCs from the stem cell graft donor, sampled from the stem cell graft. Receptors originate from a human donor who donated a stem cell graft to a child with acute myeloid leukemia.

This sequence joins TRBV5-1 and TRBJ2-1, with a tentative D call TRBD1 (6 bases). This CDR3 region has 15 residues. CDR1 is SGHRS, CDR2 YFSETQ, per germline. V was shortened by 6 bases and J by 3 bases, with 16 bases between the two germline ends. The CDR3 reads CASTQEGVGYNEQFF. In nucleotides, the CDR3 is TGCGCCAGCACCCAAGAGGGGGTCGGCTACAATGAGCAGTTCTTC.

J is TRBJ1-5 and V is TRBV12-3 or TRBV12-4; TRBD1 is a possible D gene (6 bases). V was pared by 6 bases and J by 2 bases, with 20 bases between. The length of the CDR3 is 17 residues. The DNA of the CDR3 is TGTGCCAGCAGACAAAGCAGGGGAGGTGGTGGCAATCAGCCCCAGCATTTT. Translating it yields CASRQSRGGGGNQPQHF.

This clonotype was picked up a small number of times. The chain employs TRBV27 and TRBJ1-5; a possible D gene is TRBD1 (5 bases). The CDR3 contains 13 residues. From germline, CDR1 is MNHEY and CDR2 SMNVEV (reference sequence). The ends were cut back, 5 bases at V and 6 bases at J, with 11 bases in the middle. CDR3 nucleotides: TGTGCCAGCAGTCGAAGGGGTATTCAGCCCCAGCATTTT. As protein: CASSRRGIQPQHF.

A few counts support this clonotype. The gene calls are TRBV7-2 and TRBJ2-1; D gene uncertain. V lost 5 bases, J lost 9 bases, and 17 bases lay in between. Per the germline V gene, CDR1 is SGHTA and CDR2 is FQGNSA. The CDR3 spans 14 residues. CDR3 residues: CASSQLPAIGEQFF. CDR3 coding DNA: TGTGCCAGCAGCCAGCTTCCGGCGATAGGTGAGCAGTTCTTC. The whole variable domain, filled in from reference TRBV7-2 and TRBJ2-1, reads GAGVSQSPSNKVTEKGKDVELRCDPISGHTALYWYRQSLGQGLEFLIYFQGNSAPDKSGLPSDRFSAERTGGSVSTLTIQRTQQEDSAVYLCASSQLPAIGEQFFGPGTRLTVL.

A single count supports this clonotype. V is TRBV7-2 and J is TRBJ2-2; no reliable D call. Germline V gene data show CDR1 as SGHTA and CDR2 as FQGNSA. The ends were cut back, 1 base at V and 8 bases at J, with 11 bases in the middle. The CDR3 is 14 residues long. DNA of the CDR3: TGTGCCAGCAGCTTAGGGGTTAGATCGGGGGAGCTGTTTTTT. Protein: CASSLGVRSGELFF.

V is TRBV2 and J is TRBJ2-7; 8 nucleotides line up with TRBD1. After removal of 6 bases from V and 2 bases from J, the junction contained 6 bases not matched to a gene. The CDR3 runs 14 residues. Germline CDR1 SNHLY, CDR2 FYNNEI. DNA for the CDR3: TGTGCCAGCAGACCGGGACAGGCACCCTACGAGCAGTACTTC. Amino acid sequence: CASRPGQAPYEQYF.

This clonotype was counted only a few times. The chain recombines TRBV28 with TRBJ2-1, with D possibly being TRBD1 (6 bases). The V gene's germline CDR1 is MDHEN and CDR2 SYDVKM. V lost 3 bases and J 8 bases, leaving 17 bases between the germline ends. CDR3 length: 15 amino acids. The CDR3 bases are TGTGCCAGCAGTTTTCAAGGACAGCCGGTGGATGAGCAGTTCTTC. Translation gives CASSFQGQPVDEQFF.

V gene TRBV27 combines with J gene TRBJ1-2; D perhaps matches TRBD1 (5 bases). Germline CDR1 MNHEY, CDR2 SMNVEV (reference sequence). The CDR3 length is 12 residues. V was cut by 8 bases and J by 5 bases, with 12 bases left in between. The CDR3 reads CASYHRTYGYTF. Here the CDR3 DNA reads TGTGCCAGCTATCACAGGACATATGGCTACACCTTC.

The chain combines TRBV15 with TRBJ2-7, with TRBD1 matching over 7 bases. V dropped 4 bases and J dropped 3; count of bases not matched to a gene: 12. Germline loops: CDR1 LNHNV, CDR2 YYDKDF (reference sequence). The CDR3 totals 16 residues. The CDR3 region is CATSTIEGAVNYEQYF. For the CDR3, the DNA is TGTGCCACCAGCACCATCGAGGGGGCGGTTAACTACGAGCAGTACTTC.

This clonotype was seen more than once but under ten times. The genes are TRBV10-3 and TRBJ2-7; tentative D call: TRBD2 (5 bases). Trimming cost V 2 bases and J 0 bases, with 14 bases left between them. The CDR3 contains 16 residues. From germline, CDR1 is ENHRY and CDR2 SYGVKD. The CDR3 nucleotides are TGTGCCATCAGTGAGCCTCAAGGACTGAGCTCCTACGAGCAGTACTTC. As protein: CAISEPQGLSSYEQYF.

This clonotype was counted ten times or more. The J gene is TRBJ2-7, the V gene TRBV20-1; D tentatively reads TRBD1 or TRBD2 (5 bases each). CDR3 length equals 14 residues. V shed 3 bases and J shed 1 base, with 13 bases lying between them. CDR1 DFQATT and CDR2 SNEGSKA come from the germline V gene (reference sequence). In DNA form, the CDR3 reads TGCAGTGCTAGCTCGGGACCGTCATCCTACGAGCAGTACTTC. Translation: CSASSGPSSYEQYF.

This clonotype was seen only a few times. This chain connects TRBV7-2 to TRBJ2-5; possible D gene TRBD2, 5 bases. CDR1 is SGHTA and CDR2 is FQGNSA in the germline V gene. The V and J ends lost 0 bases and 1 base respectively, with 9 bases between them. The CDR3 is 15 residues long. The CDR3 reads CASSLARALQETQYF. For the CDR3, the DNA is TGTGCCAGCAGCTTAGCGAGGGCGCTCCAAGAGACCCAGTACTTC.

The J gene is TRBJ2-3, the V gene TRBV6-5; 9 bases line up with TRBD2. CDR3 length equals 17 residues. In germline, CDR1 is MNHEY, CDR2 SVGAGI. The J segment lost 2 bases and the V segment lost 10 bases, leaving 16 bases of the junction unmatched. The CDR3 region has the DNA TGTGCCACCGAACCCCAGCCCCTAGCGGGGCACACAGATACGCAGTATTTT. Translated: CATEPQPLAGHTDTQYF.

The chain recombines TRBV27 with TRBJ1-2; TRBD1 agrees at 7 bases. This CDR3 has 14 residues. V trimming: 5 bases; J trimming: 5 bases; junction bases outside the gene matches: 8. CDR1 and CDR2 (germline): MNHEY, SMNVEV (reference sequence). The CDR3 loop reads CASSPNRGFYGYTF. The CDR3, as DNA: TGTGCCAGCAGTCCGAACAGGGGTTTTTATGGCTACACCTTC.